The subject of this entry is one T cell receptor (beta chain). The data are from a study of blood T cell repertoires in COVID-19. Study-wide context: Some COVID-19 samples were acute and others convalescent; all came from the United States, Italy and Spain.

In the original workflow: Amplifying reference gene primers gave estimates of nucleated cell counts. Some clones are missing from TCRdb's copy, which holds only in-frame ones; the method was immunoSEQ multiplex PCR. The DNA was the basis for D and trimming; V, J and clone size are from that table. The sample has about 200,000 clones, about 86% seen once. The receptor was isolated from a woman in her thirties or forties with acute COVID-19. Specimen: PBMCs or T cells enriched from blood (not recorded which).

The CDR3 DNA follows: TGTGCCAGCAGCACCCGGGGGGAGCGGGGGCCCGTGAACACTGAAGCTTTCTTT. This gives the protein CASSTRGERGPVNTEAFF. The gene calls are TRBV7-3 and TRBJ1-1; a possible D gene is TRBD1 (6 bases). V dropped 5 bases and J dropped 0 bases, with 22 bases sitting between them. The CDR3 consists of 18 residues. Germline V lookup: CDR1 SGHTA, CDR2 FQGTGA.